Listed below are T cell receptor beta chains from one sample, sequenced in a study of cytomegalovirus exposure and HLA in healthy donors. The protocol was immunoSEQ multiplex PCR, while the TCRdb copy is restricted to in-frame clones and leaves out a portion. The sample contains 270,000 or so clones, nearly 95% of which appear only once. The sequenced sample was PBMCs. The source of these receptors is a girl aged 2 to 10 in good health and CMV-seronegative. CDR3s leave out the opening cysteine and the closing phenylalanine or tryptophan.

TRBJ1-2,TRBV7-2,ASSPPGGDGYT
TRBJ1-5,TRBV5-1,ASSFPPGAGSQPQH
TRBJ2-7,TRBV9,ASSVGLFYEQY
TRBJ1-5,TRBV30,AWSVHSQSGNQPQH
TRBJ2-4,TRBV5-1,ASSPSDRGKSQNIQY
TRBJ1-5,TRBV7-9,ASSPMGGSQPQH
TRBJ2-3,TRBV19,ATGTGGTDTQY
TRBJ1-1,TRBV5-1,ASSLEGGTGGTEAF
TRBJ2-3,TRBV18,ASSLPGGADTQY
TRBJ2-7,TRBV29-1,SVWGQTYEQY
TRBJ1-1,TRBV29-1,SVVRDSVSKAF
TRBJ1-2,TRBV5-6,ASSLGPGPGYT
TRBJ2-7,TRBV6-5,ASLDRANEQY
TRBJ1-2,TRBV2,ASSERRVRYGYT
TRBJ2-1,TRBV7-6,ASSWGDGDEQF
TRBJ2-3,TRBV25-1,ASAGYSTDTQY
TRBJ1-2,TRBV30,AWVSGQNPGLGYT
TRBJ2-7,TRBV18,ASSPMVAGAYEQY
TRBJ2-3,TRBV6-4,ASSDAGSTDTQY
TRBJ1-1,TRBV11-2,ASTPGGANTEAF
TRBJ2-5,TRBV7-8,ASSLGTGGIQETQY
TRBJ2-1,TRBV6-5,ASSAGGPSYNEQF
TRBJ1-2,TRBV9,ASSVGAGVGGYT
TRBJ2-3,TRBV9,ASSVGTSTDTQY
TRBJ1-2,TRBV9,ASSSLGIYYGYT
TRBJ2-1,TRBV5-4,ASSSGTGLWEQF
TRBJ2-1,TRBV27,ASSLWVQGKKF
TRBJ2-2,TRBV25-1,ASRGRRDGELF
TRBJ1-1,TRBV28,ASSFPRTGTEAF
TRBJ2-4,TRBV7-9,ASSPSPARVLLAKNIQY
TRBJ1-2,TRBV5-4,ASSEGAGYGYT
TRBJ2-2,TRBV4-2,ASSQAGRITGELF
TRBJ1-2,TRBV19,ASSMLAVNGRDGYT
TRBJ1-1,TRBV7-9,ASSLRGQWDLAEAF
TRBJ2-7,TRBV11-2,ASSLGAGGYEQY
TRBJ1-4,TRBV2,ATFGGGRAEKLF
TRBJ2-7,TRBV5-1,ASSSGLAPNVYEQY
TRBJ1-1,TRBV5-1,ASRSTGEAF
TRBJ1-5,TRBV5-5,ASSALSGKYQPQH
TRBJ2-7,TRBV11-2,ASSPLARLAGAGEQY
TRBJ2-7,TRBV6-4,ASSETGESHEQY
TRBJ2-1,TRBV5-1,ASGLRTGGKYEQF
TRBJ2-5,TRBV11-2,ASSLGLLETQY
TRBJ2-1,TRBV27,ASSSLGTSGRPGSDEQF
TRBJ1-4,TRBV28,ASSRNRVGFNEKLF